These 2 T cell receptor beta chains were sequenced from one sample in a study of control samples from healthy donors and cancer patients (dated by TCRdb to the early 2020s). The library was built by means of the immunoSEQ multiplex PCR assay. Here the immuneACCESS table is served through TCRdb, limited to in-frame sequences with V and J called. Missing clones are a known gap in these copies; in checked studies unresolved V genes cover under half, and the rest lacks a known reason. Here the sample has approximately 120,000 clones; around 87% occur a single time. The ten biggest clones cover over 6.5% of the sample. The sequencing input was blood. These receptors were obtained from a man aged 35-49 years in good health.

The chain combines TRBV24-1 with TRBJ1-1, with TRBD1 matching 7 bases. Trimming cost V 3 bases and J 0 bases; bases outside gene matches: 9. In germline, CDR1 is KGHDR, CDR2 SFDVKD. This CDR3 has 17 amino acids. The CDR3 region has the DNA TGTGCCACCAGTGATACCCCACAGGGGACGGTGAACACTGAAGCTTTCTTT. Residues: CATSDTPQGTVNTEAFF.

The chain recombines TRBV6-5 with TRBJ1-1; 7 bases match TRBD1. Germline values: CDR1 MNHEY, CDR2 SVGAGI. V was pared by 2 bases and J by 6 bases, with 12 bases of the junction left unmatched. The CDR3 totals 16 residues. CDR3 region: CASSYAKLTGRPEAFF. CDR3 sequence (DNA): TGTGCCAGCAGTTACGCGAAATTGACAGGGCGGCCTGAAGCTTTCTTT.